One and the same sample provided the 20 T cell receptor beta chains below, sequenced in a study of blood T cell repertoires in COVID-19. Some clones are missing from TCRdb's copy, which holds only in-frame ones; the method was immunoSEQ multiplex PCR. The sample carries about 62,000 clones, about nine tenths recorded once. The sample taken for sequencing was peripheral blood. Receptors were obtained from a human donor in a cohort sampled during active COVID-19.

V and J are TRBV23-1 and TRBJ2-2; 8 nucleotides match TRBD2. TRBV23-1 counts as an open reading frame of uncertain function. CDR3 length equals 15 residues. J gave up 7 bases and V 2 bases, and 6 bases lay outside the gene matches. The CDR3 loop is CASSQSGSGGGELFF. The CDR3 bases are TGCGCCAGCAGTCAAAGCGGGAGTGGCGGCGGGGAGCTGTTTTTT.

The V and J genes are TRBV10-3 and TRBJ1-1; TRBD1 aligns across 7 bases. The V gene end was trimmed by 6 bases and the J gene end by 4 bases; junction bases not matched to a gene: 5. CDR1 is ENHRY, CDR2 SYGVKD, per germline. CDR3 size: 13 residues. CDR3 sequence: CAIRTTGATEAFF. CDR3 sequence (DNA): TGTGCCATCAGGACCACAGGGGCCACTGAAGCTTTCTTT.

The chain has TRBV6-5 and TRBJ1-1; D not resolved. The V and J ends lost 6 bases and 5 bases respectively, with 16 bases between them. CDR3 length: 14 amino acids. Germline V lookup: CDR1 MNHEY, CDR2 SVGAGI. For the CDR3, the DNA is TGTGCCAGCAGCCCGGGAGAGGAAACTACTGAAGCTTTCTTT. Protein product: CASSPGEETTEAFF.

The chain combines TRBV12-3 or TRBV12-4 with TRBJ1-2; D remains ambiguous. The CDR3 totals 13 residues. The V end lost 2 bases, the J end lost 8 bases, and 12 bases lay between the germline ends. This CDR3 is CASSLYGIGGYTF. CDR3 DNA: TGTGCCAGCAGTTTATACGGGATTGGAGGCTACACCTTC.

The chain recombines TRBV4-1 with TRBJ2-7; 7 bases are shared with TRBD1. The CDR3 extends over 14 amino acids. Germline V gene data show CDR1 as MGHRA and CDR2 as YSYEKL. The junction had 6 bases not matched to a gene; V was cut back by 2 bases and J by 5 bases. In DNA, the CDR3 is TGCGCCAGCAGCCAAACCATGACAGGGAACGAGCAGTACTTC. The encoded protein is CASSQTMTGNEQYF.

The CDR3 coding sequence is TGCGCCAGCAGCCAAGCCGGACAGAGAAACAATCAGCCCCAGCATTTT. Encoded protein: CASSQAGQRNNQPQHF. V gene TRBV4-1 combines with J gene TRBJ1-5; D possibly corresponds to TRBD1 (6 bases). Germline V lookup: CDR1 MGHRA, CDR2 YSYEKL. The ends were cut back, 1 base at V and 3 bases at J, with 13 bases in the middle. The CDR3 is 16 residues long.

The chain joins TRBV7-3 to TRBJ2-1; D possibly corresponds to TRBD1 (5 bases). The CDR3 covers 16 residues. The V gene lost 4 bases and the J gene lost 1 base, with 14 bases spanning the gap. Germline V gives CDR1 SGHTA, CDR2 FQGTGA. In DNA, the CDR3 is TGTGCCAGCAGCTCCTCTTCAGGGAAATCCTACAATGAGCAGTTCTTC. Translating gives CASSSSSGKSYNEQFF.

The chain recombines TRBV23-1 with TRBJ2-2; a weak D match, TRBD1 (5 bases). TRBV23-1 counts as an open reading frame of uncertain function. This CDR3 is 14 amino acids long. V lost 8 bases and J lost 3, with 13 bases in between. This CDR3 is CASFKGWDTGELFF. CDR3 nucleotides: TGCGCCAGCTTTAAGGGGTGGGACACCGGGGAGCTGTTTTTT.

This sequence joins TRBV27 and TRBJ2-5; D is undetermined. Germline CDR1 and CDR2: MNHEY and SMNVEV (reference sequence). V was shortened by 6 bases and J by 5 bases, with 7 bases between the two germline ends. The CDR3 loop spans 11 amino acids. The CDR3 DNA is TGTGCCAGCAGCCACGGGGAGACCCAGTACTTC. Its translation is CASSHGETQYF.

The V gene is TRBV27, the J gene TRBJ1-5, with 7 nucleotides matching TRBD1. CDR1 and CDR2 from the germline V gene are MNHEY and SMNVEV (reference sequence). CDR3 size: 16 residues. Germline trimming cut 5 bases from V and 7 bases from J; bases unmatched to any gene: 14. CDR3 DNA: TGTGCCAGCAGTCCTATTATTAGACAGGGAGGACAGCCCCAGCATTTT. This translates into CASSPIIRQGGQPQHF.

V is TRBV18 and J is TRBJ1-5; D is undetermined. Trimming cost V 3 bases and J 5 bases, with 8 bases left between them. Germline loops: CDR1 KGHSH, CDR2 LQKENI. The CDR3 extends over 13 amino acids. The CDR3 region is CASSPHSDQPQHF. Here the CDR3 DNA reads TGTGCCAGCTCACCCCATTCGGATCAGCCCCAGCATTTT.

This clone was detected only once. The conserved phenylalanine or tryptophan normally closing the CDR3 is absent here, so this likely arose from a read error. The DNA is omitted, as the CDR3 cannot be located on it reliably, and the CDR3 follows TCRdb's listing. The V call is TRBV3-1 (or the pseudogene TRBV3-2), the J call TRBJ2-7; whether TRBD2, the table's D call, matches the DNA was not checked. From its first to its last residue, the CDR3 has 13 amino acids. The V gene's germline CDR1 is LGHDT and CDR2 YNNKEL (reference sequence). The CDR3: CASSHEMREGLYL.

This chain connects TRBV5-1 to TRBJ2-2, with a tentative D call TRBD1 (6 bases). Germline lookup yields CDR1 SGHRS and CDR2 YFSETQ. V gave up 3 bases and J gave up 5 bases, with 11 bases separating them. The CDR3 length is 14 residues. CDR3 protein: CASSWAQGTGELFF. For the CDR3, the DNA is TGCGCCAGCAGCTGGGCACAGGGAACCGGGGAGCTGTTTTTT.

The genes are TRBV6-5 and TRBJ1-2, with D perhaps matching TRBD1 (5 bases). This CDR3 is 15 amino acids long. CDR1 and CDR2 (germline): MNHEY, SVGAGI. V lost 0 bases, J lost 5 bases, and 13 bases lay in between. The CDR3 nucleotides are TGTGCCAGCAGTTACTCCGCTCAGGGAAGTTATGGCTACACCTTC. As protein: CASSYSAQGSYGYTF.

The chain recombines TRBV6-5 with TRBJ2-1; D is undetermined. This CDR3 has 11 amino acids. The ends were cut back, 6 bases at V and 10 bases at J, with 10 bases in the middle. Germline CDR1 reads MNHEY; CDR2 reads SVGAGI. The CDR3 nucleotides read TGTGCCAGCAGGCTGAAAGCGGAGCAGTTCTTC. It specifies CASRLKAEQFF.

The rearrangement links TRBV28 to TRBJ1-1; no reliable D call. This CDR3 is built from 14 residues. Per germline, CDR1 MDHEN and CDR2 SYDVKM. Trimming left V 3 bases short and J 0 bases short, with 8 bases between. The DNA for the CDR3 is TGTGCCAGCAGTTTTGGTGGCCTGAACACTGAAGCTTTCTTT. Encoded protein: CASSFGGLNTEAFF.

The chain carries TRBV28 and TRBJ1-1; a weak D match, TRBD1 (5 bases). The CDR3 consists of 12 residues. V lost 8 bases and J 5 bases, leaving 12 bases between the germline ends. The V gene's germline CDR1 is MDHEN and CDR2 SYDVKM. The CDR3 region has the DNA TGTGCCAGCGCCGGGGGGAGGACTGAAGCTTTCTTT. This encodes CASAGGRTEAFF.

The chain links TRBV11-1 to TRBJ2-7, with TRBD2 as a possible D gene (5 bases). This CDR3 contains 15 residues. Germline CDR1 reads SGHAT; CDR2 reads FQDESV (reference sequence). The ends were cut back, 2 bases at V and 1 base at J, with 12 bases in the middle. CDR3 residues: CASSLWSGGSYEQYF. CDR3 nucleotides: TGTGCCAGCAGCTTATGGTCAGGCGGGTCCTACGAGCAGTACTTC. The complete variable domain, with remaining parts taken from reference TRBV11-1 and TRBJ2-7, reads EAEVAQSPRYKITEKSQAVAFWCDPISGHATLYWYRQILGQGPELLVQFQDESVVDDSQLPKDRFSAERLKGVDSTLKIQPAELGDSAMYLCASSLWSGGSYEQYFGPGTRLTVT.

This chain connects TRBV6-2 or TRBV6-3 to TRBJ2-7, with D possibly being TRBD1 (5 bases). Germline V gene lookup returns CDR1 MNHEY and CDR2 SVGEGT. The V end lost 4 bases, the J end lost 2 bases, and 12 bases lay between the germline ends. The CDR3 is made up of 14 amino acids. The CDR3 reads CASSFPGRTYEQYF. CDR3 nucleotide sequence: TGTGCCAGCAGTTTTCCAGGGCGAACCTACGAGCAGTACTTC.

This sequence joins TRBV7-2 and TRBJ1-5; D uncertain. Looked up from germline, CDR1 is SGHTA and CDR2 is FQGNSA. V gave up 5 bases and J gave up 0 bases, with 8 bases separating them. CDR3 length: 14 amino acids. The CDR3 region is CASSQEHSNQPQHF. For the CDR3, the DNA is TGTGCCAGCAGCCAAGAACATAGCAATCAGCCCCAGCATTTT.